The present entry profiles one T cell receptor (beta chain) with its context. In the original processing: Amplification of reference gene primers provided the estimated nucleated cell counts. Using immunoSEQ multiplex PCR, the repertoire was profiled, and TCRdb retains in-frame clones only, with some absent. The D gene and trimming were derived from the DNA, and the V and J assignments and clone size from that table. This sample has over 300,000 clones, with 90% found just once. This CDR3 has 14 residues. Trimming took off 5 bases at V and 2 bases at J, with 12 bases between the two ends. Germline V gene data show CDR1 as SQVTM and CDR2 as ANQGSEA. This specimen comes from a study of blood T cell repertoires in COVID-19. The overall study: Samples of COVID-19 (acute and convalescent) were obtained from the United States, Italy and Spain. Sources were T cells, B-cell-depleted T cells, or PBMCs; the material itself was cDNA or gDNA.

The V gene is TRBV29-1, the J gene TRBJ2-2, with a possible D match to TRBD2 (6 bases). The source material was peripheral blood. The receptor's source is a man between 18 and 29 years old with active or convalescent COVID-19. This chain's CDR3 is CSVPVGTNTGELFF. CDR3 sequence (DNA): TGCAGCGTTCCCGTCGGGACTAACACCGGGGAGCTGTTTTTT.